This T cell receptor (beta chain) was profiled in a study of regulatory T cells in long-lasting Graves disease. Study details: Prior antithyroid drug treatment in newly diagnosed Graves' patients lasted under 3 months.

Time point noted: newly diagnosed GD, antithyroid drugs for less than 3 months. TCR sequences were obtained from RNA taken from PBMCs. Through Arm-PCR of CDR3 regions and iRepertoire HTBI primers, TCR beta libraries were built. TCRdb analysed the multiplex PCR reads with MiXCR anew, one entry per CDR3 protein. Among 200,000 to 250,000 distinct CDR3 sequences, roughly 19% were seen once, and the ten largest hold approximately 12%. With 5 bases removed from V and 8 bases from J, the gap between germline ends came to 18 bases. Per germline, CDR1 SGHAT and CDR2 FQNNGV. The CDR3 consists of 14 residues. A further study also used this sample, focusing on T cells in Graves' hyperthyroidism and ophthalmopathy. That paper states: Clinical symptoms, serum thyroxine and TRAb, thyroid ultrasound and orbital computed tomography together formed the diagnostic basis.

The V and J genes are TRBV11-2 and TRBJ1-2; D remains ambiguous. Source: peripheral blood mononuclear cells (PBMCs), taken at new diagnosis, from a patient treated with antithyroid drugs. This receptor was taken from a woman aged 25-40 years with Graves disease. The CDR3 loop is CASSIPNTWEGYTF. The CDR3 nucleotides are TGTGCCAGCAGCATACCCAACACCTGGGAGGGCTACACCTTC.